Listed here are 24 T cell receptor beta chains from one sample, sequenced in a study of beta chain features in type 1 diabetes. Overall study results and limits: People with Type 1 diabetes carried modestly yet significantly shorter TCRB CDR3s in all four CD4+ subsets.

No antigen has been identified for these receptors. The entirety of the isolated RNA underwent reverse transcription, so expressed TCRB transcripts were sequenced. TCRdb's table, derived via immunoSEQ multiplex PCR, lists solely in-frame clones and lacks some. Seen here are more than 550,000 clones, about 14% observed once, and the top ten hold 0.035% to 0.045%. Sequencing was done on a sample of naive CD4+ T cells from blood. The origin of the receptors is a man aged 18 to 30 with type 1 diabetes.

This clone came up a few times. The missing conserved phenylalanine or tryptophan at the end of this CDR3 makes a read error likely. The DNA is left out, because the CDR3 cannot be placed on it with certainty; the CDR3 is given as TCRdb lists it. This chain joins TRBV27 and TRBJ1-6; the table's D call TRBD1 went unverified against the DNA. Termini included, the CDR3 measures 11 amino acids. The germline V gene encodes CDR1 MNHEY and CDR2 SMNVEV (reference sequence). The CDR3 region is CASSPWGQPPG.

The chain is built from TRBV29-1 and TRBJ2-1, with D possibly called TRBD1 or TRBD2 (5 bases each). The CDR3 contains 12 residues. V lost 4 bases and J 7 bases, leaving 11 bases between the germline ends. Germline V gene lookup returns CDR1 SQVTM and CDR2 ANQGSEA. DNA for the CDR3: TGCAGCGTTGCGGCAGGGAGTAATGAGCAGTTCTTC. Residues: CSVAAGSNEQFF.

The rearrangement links TRBV7-8 to TRBJ2-7, with 10 bases matching TRBD2. CDR3 length: 17 residues. CDR1 and CDR2 (germline): SGHVS, FQNEAQ. V lost 1 base to trimming and J lost 1 base; unmatched junction nucleotides: 7. In nucleotides, the CDR3 is TGTGCCAGCAGCTTAGGAGTCGAGCGGGGGGGATCCTACGAGCAGTACTTC. Protein: CASSLGVERGGSYEQYF.

This clone was seen a handful of times. CDR3 protein: CASSETLAGSRYEQYF. CDR3 coding DNA: TGTGCCAGCAGTGAGACCCTAGCGGGCTCTCGTTACGAGCAGTACTTC. The chain has TRBV2 and TRBJ2-7, with 8 bases matching TRBD2. The CDR3 spans 16 residues. Per the germline V gene, CDR1 is SNHLY and CDR2 is FYNNEI. Germline trimming cut 3 bases from V and 4 bases from J; bases unmatched to any gene: 11.

The chain is built from TRBV9 and TRBJ2-3, with a weak D call TRBD2 (6 bases). Germline-derived CDR1 and CDR2 are SGDLS and YYNGEE. V was clipped by 0 bases and J by 2 bases, with 16 bases between them. This CDR3 is built from 17 residues. This chain's CDR3 is CASSVGGNSGYTDTQYF. The CDR3 DNA reads as TGTGCCAGCAGCGTAGGGGGGAATAGCGGATACACAGATACGCAGTATTTT.

This clone was observed a handful of times. Other DNA sequences of this sample code for an identical CDR3. The chain carries TRBV29-1 and TRBJ1-5, with TRBD1 as a possible D gene (6 bases). In germline, CDR1 is SQVTM, CDR2 ANQGSEA. The CDR3 length is 12 residues. Trimming stripped 6 bases from V and 2 bases from J, with 8 bases between. This CDR3 reads CSVRQGNQPQHF. Written as DNA, the CDR3 is TGCAGCGTACGACAGGGCAATCAGCCCCAGCATTTT.

The rearrangement links TRBV7-3 to TRBJ2-3; 13 nucleotides match TRBD2. The germline CDR1 and CDR2 sequences are SGHTA and FQGTGA. The CDR3 length is 16 residues. Germline trimming cut 4 bases from V and 2 bases from J; bases unmatched to any gene: 3. In nucleotides, the CDR3 is TGTGCCAGCAGCTCCGGGACTAGCGGGGCCACAGATACGCAGTATTTT. It is translated as CASSSGTSGATDTQYF.

This clone was recorded a few times. This CDR3 is CASSSGLAGGLGEQYF. CDR3 coding DNA: TGTGCCAGCAGCTCGGGACTAGCGGGAGGTCTGGGGGAGCAGTACTTC. The chain uses TRBV7-2 and TRBJ2-7; 15 bases align to TRBD2. The CDR3 runs to 16 residues. The trim removed 4 bases at V and 7 bases at J, leaving 8 bases unmatched. Germline V lookup: CDR1 SGHTA, CDR2 FQGNSA.

This clone has just a few counts. The chain uses TRBV9 and TRBJ1-1; no firm D call. The CDR3 is made up of 13 amino acids. Germline CDR1 reads SGDLS; CDR2 reads YYNGEE. Trimming shortened V by 4 bases and J by 1 base, and 8 bases separated the two germline ends. The CDR3 nucleotides read TGTGCCAGCAGCATCCTCCCGAACACTGAAGCTTTCTTT. It is translated as CASSILPNTEAFF.

The chain joins TRBV29-1 to TRBJ2-5; D remains ambiguous. Germline-derived CDR1 and CDR2 are SQVTM and ANQGSEA. V lost 7 bases, J lost 3 bases, and 6 bases lay in between. This CDR3 is 10 amino acids long. The CDR3 bases are TGCAGCGGTGGGGAAGAGACCCAGTACTTC. Encoded protein: CSGGEETQYF.

This clone showed up just a few times. V usage is TRBV5-1 and J usage is TRBJ2-7; D remains unclear. The V gene's germline CDR1 is SGHRS and CDR2 YFSETQ. The CDR3 is 14 amino acids. The V and J ends lost 1 base and 3 bases respectively, with 11 bases between them. As DNA, the CDR3 is TGCGCCAGCAGCTTGTCCCACAGTGGCTACGAGCAGTACTTC. It encodes CASSLSHSGYEQYF.

The chain links TRBV5-1 to TRBJ2-5, with unresolved D. This CDR3 spans 12 amino acids. Germline lookup yields CDR1 SGHRS and CDR2 YFSETQ. V lost 4 bases and J lost 1, with 5 bases in between. This chain's CDR3 is CASSTSQETQYF. The CDR3 DNA is TGCGCCAGCAGCACAAGCCAAGAGACCCAGTACTTC.

There are a few counts of this clone. The chain employs TRBV6-6 and TRBJ1-5; a weak D match, TRBD1 (6 bases). CDR1 and CDR2 from the germline V gene are MNHNY and SVGAGI (reference sequence). Trimming shortened V by 0 bases and J by 6 bases, and 6 bases separated the two germline ends. The CDR3 totals 13 residues. This CDR3 reads CASSYSDSQPQHF. Here the CDR3 DNA reads TGTGCCAGCAGTTACTCGGACAGTCAGCCCCAGCATTTT.

This sequence joins TRBV14 and TRBJ1-6, with D possibly matching TRBD1 (5 bases). V shed 0 bases and J shed 10 bases, with 10 bases lying between them. CDR1 SGHDN and CDR2 FVKESK come from the germline V gene. The CDR3 is made up of 14 amino acids. CDR3 sequence (DNA): TGTGCCAGCAGCCAAGAGCAGGGCCACTCACCCCTCCACTTT. Its protein is CASSQEQGHSPLHF.

V usage is TRBV28 and J usage is TRBJ2-6; D gene uncertain. Trimming stripped 6 bases from V and 0 bases from J, with 12 bases between. This CDR3 is 16 amino acids long. Germline V gives CDR1 MDHEN, CDR2 SYDVKM. The CDR3 spells CASSSRRPSGANVLTF. For the CDR3, the DNA is TGTGCCAGCAGCTCCAGACGCCCCTCTGGGGCCAACGTCCTGACTTTC.

This clone was seen a few times. This chain uses TRBV28 with TRBJ2-7, with D unclear. The V end was cut by 6 bases, the J end by 4 bases, with 13 bases between. Germline CDR1 and CDR2: MDHEN and SYDVKM. The CDR3 has 13 residues. The CDR3 sequence: CASSFQRGYEQYF. The CDR3 bases are TGTGCCAGCAGCTTCCAGCGTGGGTACGAGCAGTACTTC.

The chain links TRBV29-1 to TRBJ2-3; D is unclear. Germline V gene data show CDR1 as SQVTM and CDR2 as ANQGSEA. The V gene lost 8 bases and the J gene lost 1 base, with 13 bases spanning the gap. The CDR3 is 13 residues long. The CDR3 nucleotides read TGCAGCTTATGGACCCCGGGCACAGATACGCAGTATTTT. Translation: CSLWTPGTDTQYF.

The sample holds a few counts of this clone. The chain carries TRBV2 and TRBJ2-1, with TRBD2 matching over 10 bases. The germline V gene encodes CDR1 SNHLY and CDR2 FYNNEI. The CDR3 runs 15 residues. With 10 bases clipped from V and 7 bases from J, the junction kept 13 bases outside the gene matches. CDR3 in DNA: TGTGCCACCGACCCTAGCGGGGGTCTATGGAATGAGCAGTTCTTC. Its translation is CATDPSGGLWNEQFF.

V usage is TRBV4-3 and J usage is TRBJ2-7, with D unclear. V lost 1 base, J lost 0 bases, and 13 bases lay in between. This CDR3 is built from 16 residues. The germline V gene encodes CDR1 LGHNA and CDR2 YSLEER. The CDR3 here is CASSQVQALSSYEQYF. The DNA of the CDR3 is TGCGCCAGCAGCCAAGTGCAGGCACTTTCCTCCTACGAGCAGTACTTC.

This clone has just a few counts. This sequence joins TRBV6-5 and TRBJ2-4; D gene uncertain. There are 15 residues in the CDR3. CDR1 and CDR2 (germline): MNHEY, SVGAGI. Trimming pared 0 bases from V and 2 bases from J, leaving 8 bases between. The CDR3 is CASSYSDASKNIQYF. The CDR3 DNA follows: TGTGCCAGCAGTTACTCGGATGCCTCCAAAAACATTCAGTACTTC.

The rearrangement uses TRBV2 and TRBJ2-2; no reliable D call. Germline V gene data show CDR1 as SNHLY and CDR2 as FYNNEI. V was clipped by 5 bases and J by 3 bases, with 1 base between them. CDR3 length equals 11 residues. This CDR3 is CASSYTGELFF. CDR3 in DNA: TGTGCCAGCAGTTACACCGGGGAGCTGTTTTTT. Drawing the rest from reference TRBV2 and TRBJ2-2, the complete variable domain is EPEVTQTPSHQVTQMGQEVILRCVPISNHLYFYWYRQILGQKVEFLVSFYNNEISEKSEIFDDQFSVERPDGSNFTLKIRSTKLEDSAMYFCASSYTGELFFGEGSRLTVL.

This chain uses TRBV7-2 with TRBJ2-1, with a tentative D call TRBD2 (5 bases). The CDR3 has 16 residues. CDR1 and CDR2 from the germline V gene are SGHTA and FQGNSA. Trimming shortened V by 5 bases and J by 0 bases, and 14 bases separated the two germline ends. The CDR3 here is CASSPRGDRSYNEQFF. In DNA form, the CDR3 reads TGTGCCAGCAGCCCCCGGGGAGATCGCTCCTACAATGAGCAGTTCTTC.

In its sample, this clone was seen a few times. The gene calls are TRBV5-4 and TRBJ2-6; D remains ambiguous. Germline CDR1 reads SGHNT; CDR2 reads YYREEE (reference sequence). The germline V and J ends were trimmed by 4 bases and 0 bases, with 17 bases remaining between them. CDR3 length: 18 residues. CDR3 protein: CASSRVTPILSGANVLTF. In DNA form, the CDR3 reads TGTGCCAGCAGCCGGGTCACACCGATTCTCTCTGGGGCCAACGTCCTGACTTTC.

This clone was counted between two and nine times. The V call is TRBV4-3, the J call TRBJ1-2, with a tentative D call TRBD1 (5 bases). V dropped 3 bases and J dropped 7 bases, with 21 bases sitting between them. CDR1 is LGHNA, CDR2 YSLEER, per germline. There are 16 residues in the CDR3. The CDR3 nucleotides are TGCGCCAGCAGCCATACAGGTGCCGGACGGGGTCGTGGCTACACCTTC. Translation gives CASSHTGAGRGRGYTF.